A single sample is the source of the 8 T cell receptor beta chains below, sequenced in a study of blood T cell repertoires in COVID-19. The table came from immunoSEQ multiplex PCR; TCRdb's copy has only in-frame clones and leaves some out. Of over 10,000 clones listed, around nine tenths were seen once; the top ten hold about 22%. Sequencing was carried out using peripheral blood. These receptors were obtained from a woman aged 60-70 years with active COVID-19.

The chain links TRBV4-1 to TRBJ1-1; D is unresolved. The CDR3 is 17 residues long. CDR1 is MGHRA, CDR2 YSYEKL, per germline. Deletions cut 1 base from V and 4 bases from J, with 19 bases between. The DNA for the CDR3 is TGCGCCAGCAGCCAAGTTGATCTTTTCTCCGTCAGCACTGAAGCTTTCTTT. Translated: CASSQVDLFSVSTEAFF.

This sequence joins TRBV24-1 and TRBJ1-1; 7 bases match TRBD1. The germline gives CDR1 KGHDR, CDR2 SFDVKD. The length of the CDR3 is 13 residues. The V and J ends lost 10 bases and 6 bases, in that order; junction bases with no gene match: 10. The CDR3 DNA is TGTGCCACTAGGACGCAGGGGGTCTCTGAAGCTTTCTTT. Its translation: CATRTQGVSEAFF.

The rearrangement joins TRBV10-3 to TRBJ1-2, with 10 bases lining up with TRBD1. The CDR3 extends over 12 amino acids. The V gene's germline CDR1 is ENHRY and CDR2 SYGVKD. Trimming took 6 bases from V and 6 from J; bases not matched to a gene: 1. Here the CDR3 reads CAISGTGDGYTF. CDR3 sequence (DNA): TGTGCCATCAGCGGGACAGGGGATGGCTACACCTTC.

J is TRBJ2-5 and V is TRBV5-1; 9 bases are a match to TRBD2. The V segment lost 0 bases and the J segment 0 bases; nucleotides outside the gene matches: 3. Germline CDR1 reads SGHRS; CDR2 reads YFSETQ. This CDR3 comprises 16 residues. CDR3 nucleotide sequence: TGCGCCAGCAGCTTGGAGCCTAGCGGGAACCAAGAGACCCAGTACTTC. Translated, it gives CASSLEPSGNQETQYF. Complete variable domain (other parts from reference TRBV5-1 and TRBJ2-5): KAGVTQTPRYLIKTRGQQVTLSCSPISGHRSVSWYQQTPGQGLQFLFEYFSETQRNKGNFPGRFSGRQFSNSRSEMNVSTLELGDSALYLCASSLEPSGNQETQYFGPGTRLLVL.

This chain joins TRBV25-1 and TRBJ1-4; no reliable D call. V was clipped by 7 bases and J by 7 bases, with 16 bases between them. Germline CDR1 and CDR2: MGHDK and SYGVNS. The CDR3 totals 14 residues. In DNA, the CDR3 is TGTGCCAGCAATATCAAAGCCCTGTTTGAAAAACTGTTTTTT. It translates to CASNIKALFEKLFF.

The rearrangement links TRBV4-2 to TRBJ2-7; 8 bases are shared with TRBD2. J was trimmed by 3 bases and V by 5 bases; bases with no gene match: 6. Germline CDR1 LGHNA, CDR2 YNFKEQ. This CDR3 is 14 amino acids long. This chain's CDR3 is CASSNGGGSYEQYF. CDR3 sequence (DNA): TGTGCCAGCAGCAACGGCGGGGGGAGCTACGAGCAGTACTTC.

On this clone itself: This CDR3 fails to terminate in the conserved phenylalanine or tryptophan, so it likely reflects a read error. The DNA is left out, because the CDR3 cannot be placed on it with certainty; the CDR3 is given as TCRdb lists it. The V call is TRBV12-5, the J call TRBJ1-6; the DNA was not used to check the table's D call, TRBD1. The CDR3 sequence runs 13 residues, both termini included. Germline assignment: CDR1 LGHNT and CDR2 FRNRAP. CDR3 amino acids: CASGLPTGEGRKI.

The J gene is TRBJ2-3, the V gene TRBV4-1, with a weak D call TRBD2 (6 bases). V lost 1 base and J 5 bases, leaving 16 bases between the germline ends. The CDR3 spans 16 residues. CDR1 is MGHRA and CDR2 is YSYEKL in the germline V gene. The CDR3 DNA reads TGCGCCAGCAGCCAAGGTTGGCGGGACCAGGAAGATACGCAGTATTTT. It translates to CASSQGWRDQEDTQYF.